These 8 T cell receptor beta chains came from one sample sequenced in a study of blood T cell repertoires in COVID-19. Assay: immunoSEQ multiplex PCR; the TCRdb copy retains only in-frame clones and omits some. The sample shows under 130,000 clones, roughly four fifths of them seen only once. Sequencing used peripheral blood. The receptors come from a woman older than 75 with acute or convalescent COVID-19.

The rearrangement joins TRBV6-5 to TRBJ2-5; the match to TRBD2 covers 13 bases. Per germline, CDR1 MNHEY and CDR2 SVGAGI. This CDR3 has 14 residues. Trimming took 8 bases from V and 5 from J; bases not matched to a gene: 5. CDR3 nucleotides: TGTGCCAGCGGGGGACTAGCGGGGACGGAGACCCAGTACTTC. This encodes CASGGLAGTETQYF.

The chain links TRBV7-9 to TRBJ1-4; D is undetermined. This CDR3 region has 14 residues. Trimming shortened V by 2 bases and J by 6 bases, and 10 bases separated the two germline ends. CDR1 is SEHNR, CDR2 FQNEAQ, per germline (reference sequence). The CDR3 DNA is TGTGCCAGCAGCTTATCCGGGTATGATGAAAAACTGTTTTTT. Protein product: CASSLSGYDEKLFF.

In this sample, this clone turned up once. The chain has TRBV5-6 and TRBJ2-3; TRBD1 might be the D (6 bases). The germline V and J ends were trimmed by 5 bases and 2 bases, with 12 bases remaining between them. From germline, CDR1 is SGHDT and CDR2 YYEEEE. CDR3 length: 14 amino acids. The DNA of the CDR3 is TGTGCCAGCAGATACAGGGAACCCACAGATACGCAGTATTTT. Its translation is CASRYREPTDTQYF.

This chain links TRBV4-2 with TRBJ2-2; 9 bases are a match to TRBD2. The V gene's germline CDR1 is LGHNA and CDR2 YNFKEQ. This CDR3 comprises 18 residues. The V segment lost 0 bases and the J segment 0 bases; nucleotides outside the gene matches: 5. In DNA form, the CDR3 reads TGTGCCAGCAGCCAAGATACTCCTAGCGGGACGAACACCGGGGAGCTGTTTTTT. Translated, it gives CASSQDTPSGTNTGELFF.

Worth noting for this clone: Other nucleotide sequences in the sample specify the same CDR3. V and J are TRBV19 and TRBJ2-1; D is uncertain. V was clipped by 2 bases and J by 7 bases, with 3 bases between them. The CDR3 sequence is 11 residues long. Germline V gene data show CDR1 as LNHDA and CDR2 as SQIVND (reference sequence). CDR3 residues: CASSIRNEQFF. The CDR3 DNA reads as TGTGCCAGTAGTATACGGAATGAGCAGTTCTTC.

The chain has TRBV5-8 and TRBJ1-3; 9 bases map to TRBD1. The germline V gene has CDR1 SGHTS and CDR2 YDEGEE. V lost 5 bases to trimming and J lost 2 bases; unmatched junction nucleotides: 5. This CDR3 has 15 amino acids. The CDR3 DNA follows: TGTGCCAGCAGTCGGACAGGGGCAACTGGAAACACCATATATTTT. Translation gives CASSRTGATGNTIYF.

The chain recombines TRBV7-2 with TRBJ2-1; the match to TRBD2 covers 13 bases. From germline, CDR1 is SGHTA and CDR2 FQGNSA. The CDR3 contains 16 residues. After removal of 6 bases from V and 7 bases from J, the junction contained 9 bases not matched to a gene. CDR3 sequence reads: CASSPAGLAGVNEQFF. The CDR3 bases are TGTGCCAGCAGTCCAGCTGGACTAGCGGGAGTTAATGAGCAGTTCTTC. Complete variable domain (other parts from reference TRBV7-2 and TRBJ2-1): GAGVSQSPSNKVTEKGKDVELRCDPISGHTALYWYRQSLGQGLEFLIYFQGNSAPDKSGLPSDRFSAERTGGSVSTLTIQRTQQEDSAVYLCASSPAGLAGVNEQFFGPGTRLTVL.

V gene TRBV2 combines with J gene TRBJ1-5, with TRBD1 matching over 7 bases. Germline-derived CDR1 and CDR2 are SNHLY and FYNNEI. With 4 bases clipped from V and 9 bases from J, the junction kept 12 bases outside the gene matches. The CDR3 contains 15 residues. The CDR3 is CASSGRTGANMPQHF. The CDR3 DNA follows: TGTGCCAGCAGTGGGAGGACAGGAGCCAACATGCCCCAGCATTTT.